This TCR beta chain was obtained from a study of T cell changes during pregnancy in multiple sclerosis. The table came from immunoSEQ multiplex PCR; TCRdb's copy has only in-frame clones and leaves some out. The table shows approximately 40,000 clones, with 89% occurring only once. This CDR3 region has 15 residues. With 3 bases removed from V and 0 bases from J, the gap between germline ends came to 12 bases. Germline lookup yields CDR1 SEHNR and CDR2 FQNEAQ (reference sequence). The V gene is TRBV7-9, the J gene TRBJ2-7; no clear D. Sequences were derived from CD8+ T cells from peripheral blood mononuclear cells, sampled in the third trimester of pregnancy. The receptor's source is a female donor with multiple sclerosis, enrolled in a pregnancy study. The chain's CDR3 is CASSFGALSSYEQYF. In nucleotides, the CDR3 is TGTGCCAGCAGCTTCGGTGCCCTAAGCTCCTACGAGCAGTACTTC. Looking up the rest from reference TRBV7-9 and TRBJ2-7 gives the full variable domain: DTGVSQNPRHKITKRGQNVTFRCDPISEHNRLYWYRQTLGQGPEFLTYFQNEAQLEKSRLLSDRFSAERPKGSFSTLEIQRTEQGDSAMYLCASSFGALSSYEQYFGPGTRLTVT.